This T cell receptor (beta chain) was documented in a study of blood T cells in healthy people across ages. Broader study findings: Conclusively comparing naive with antigen-experienced cells was impossible with unsorted PBMCs. Naive T cell percentage strongly correlated with TCR beta diversity.

A second PCR of roughly 7 to 11 cycles used a sample-barcoded 5' primer and a J-beta primer mix. Carrying 12 random nucleotides, a template-switch adaptor labeled each individual cDNA molecule. From each sample, at least 2.5 million paired-end reads containing CDR3 were obtained. TCRdb reanalysed the 5' RACE reads using MiXCR and keeps one entry per CDR3 protein. The sample yields 700,000 or so distinct CDR3 sequences, roughly 41% seen once. Points on this clonotype: Its matching antigen is unknown.

The CDR3 is 13 residues long. The V end lost 4 bases, the J end lost 3 bases, and 10 bases lay between the germline ends. Germline V gives CDR1 KGHSY, CDR2 FQNENV. The J gene is TRBJ2-7, the V gene TRBV16, with D hard to call. Source material: blood. The clonotype originates from a man older than 75 in good health. For the CDR3, the DNA is TGTGCCAGCAGCCTTACAGATCTCTACGAGCAGTACTTC. Translating it yields CASSLTDLYEQYF. The entire variable domain, with the rest obtained from reference TRBV16 and TRBJ2-7, is as follows: GEEVAQTPKHLVRGEGQKAKLYCAPIKGHSYVFWYQQVLKNEFKFLISFQNENVFDETGMPKERFSAKCLPNSPCSLEIQATKLEDSAVYFCASSLTDLYEQYFGPGTRLTVT.